The 26 T cell receptor beta chains below were found in one sample sequenced in a study of blood T cell repertoires in COVID-19. Assay: immunoSEQ multiplex PCR; the TCRdb copy retains only in-frame clones and omits some. The sample lists about 64,000 clones, around 89% occurring once. Sequenced: PBMCs or T cells enriched from blood (not recorded which). These receptors came from a woman aged 40-49 years who had recovered from COVID-19.

This clone was seen once. This sequence joins TRBV7-2 and TRBJ1-1; a weak D match, TRBD1 (5 bases). Trimming took 4 bases from V and 1 from J, leaving 10 bases between them. In germline, CDR1 is SGHTA, CDR2 FQGNSA. The CDR3 has 14 residues. This chain's CDR3 is CASSWETGNTEAFF. CDR3 bases: TGTGCCAGCAGCTGGGAAACAGGGAACACTGAAGCTTTCTTT.

The rearrangement joins TRBV9 to TRBJ2-7; 9 positions match TRBD2. The J segment lost 7 bases and the V segment lost 1 base, leaving 6 bases of the junction unmatched. The CDR3 is 14 residues long. The germline gives CDR1 SGDLS, CDR2 YYNGEE. The CDR3 DNA is TGTGCCAGCAGCGTACTAGCGGGGACGGGGGAGCAGTACTTC. Amino acid sequence: CASSVLAGTGEQYF.

The rearrangement joins TRBV19 to TRBJ1-2; tentative D call: TRBD1 (5 bases). The germline CDR1 and CDR2 sequences are LNHDA and SQIVND (reference sequence). V gave up 0 bases and J gave up 8 bases, with 13 bases separating them. This CDR3 has 14 amino acids. The chain's CDR3 is CASSIDREGGGYTF. In DNA form, the CDR3 reads TGTGCCAGTAGTATAGACAGGGAGGGAGGCGGCTACACCTTC.

This chain uses TRBV20-1 with TRBJ1-1; D uncertain. This CDR3 region has 11 residues. Germline V gene lookup returns CDR1 DFQATT and CDR2 SNEGSKA (reference sequence). V was cut by 5 bases and J by 1 base, with 5 bases left in between. In nucleotides, the CDR3 is TGCAGTGCTGTTAAGAACACTGAAGCTTTCTTT. Its translation is CSAVKNTEAFF.

The rearrangement links TRBV29-1 to TRBJ1-2; 8 bases agree with TRBD1. The length of the CDR3 is 13 residues. Germline V gives CDR1 SQVTM, CDR2 ANQGSEA. The junction had 2 bases not matched to a gene; V was cut back by 3 bases and J by 2 bases. This chain's CDR3 is CSVETGANYGYTF. CDR3 in DNA: TGCAGCGTTGAGACAGGGGCAAACTATGGCTACACCTTC.

The chain combines TRBV21-1 with TRBJ2-7; the listed D gene, TRBD2, was not tested against the DNA. TRBV21-1 is tagged as a pseudogene. The length of the CDR3 is 17 residues. CDR3 DNA sequence: TGTGCCAGCAGCAAAGCGAGACTAGCGGGGACAACCTACGAGCAGTACTTC. Translated, it gives CASSKARLAGTTYEQYF.

The chain has TRBV5-1 and TRBJ2-3; D is possibly TRBD2 (6 bases). The germline V and J ends were trimmed by 0 bases and 2 bases, with 16 bases remaining between them. The V gene's germline CDR1 is SGHRS and CDR2 YFSETQ. The CDR3 consists of 17 residues. DNA for the CDR3: TGCGCCAGCAGCTTGGGTCGGGCGGGGCCCCTCACAGATACGCAGTATTTT. This codes for CASSLGRAGPLTDTQYF.

This clone has just one count. The chain links TRBV6-1 to TRBJ1-4, with a possible D match to TRBD1 (5 bases). The CDR3 is 14 residues long. Germline V gene data show CDR1 as MNHNS and CDR2 as SASEGT. Trimming removed 1 base at V and 5 bases at J, with 8 bases between. The CDR3 DNA follows: TGTGCCAGCAGTGAAGGGAGGGGAAATGAAAAACTGTTTTTT. Protein: CASSEGRGNEKLFF.

On this clone: A read error may produce the germline difference seen at one junction end. The V and J genes are TRBV3-1 (or the pseudogene TRBV3-2) and TRBJ2-5; 9 nucleotides match TRBD2. The CDR3 has 16 residues. CDR1 is LGHDT and CDR2 is YNNKEL in the germline V gene (reference sequence). The CDR3, as DNA: TGTGCCAGCAGCCCCGGAGGGCGGGGGGGGGCAGAGATCCAGTACTTC. Translating it yields CASSPGGRGGAEIQYF.

The chain links TRBV10-3 to TRBJ2-2; 9 nucleotides match TRBD2. V lost 7 bases and J lost 3; bases outside the gene matches: 3. The V gene's germline CDR1 is ENHRY and CDR2 SYGVKD. This CDR3 spans 14 amino acids. In DNA form, the CDR3 reads TGTGCCATCACTAGCGGGGCAGACACCGGGGAGCTGTTTTTT. Translating gives CAITSGADTGELFF.

This rearrangement joins TRBV4-2 to TRBJ2-7; D possibly corresponds to TRBD2 (5 bases). Germline CDR1 and CDR2: LGHNA and YNFKEQ. The CDR3 has 16 amino acids. The ends were cut back, 4 bases at V and 0 bases at J, with 16 bases in the middle. DNA of the CDR3: TGTGCCAGCAGCCCTGAGACTACTCCCAGCTCCTACGAGCAGTACTTC. It specifies CASSPETTPSSYEQYF.

The J gene is TRBJ1-5, the V gene TRBV20-1; 11 bases line up with TRBD1. The CDR3 consists of 17 residues. In germline, CDR1 is DFQATT, CDR2 SNEGSKA (reference sequence). V trimming: 3 bases; J trimming: 4 bases; junction bases outside the gene matches: 11. CDR3 region: CSASYGTGGFVNQPQHF. The DNA for the CDR3 is TGCAGTGCTAGTTACGGGACAGGGGGTTTTGTTAATCAGCCCCAGCATTTT.

This clone occurred a few times. The gene calls are TRBV7-9 and TRBJ1-1, with D perhaps matching TRBD1 (6 bases). This CDR3 is built from 14 residues. The ends were cut back, 7 bases at V and 0 bases at J, with 12 bases in the middle. The germline V gene encodes CDR1 SEHNR and CDR2 FQNEAQ (reference sequence). The CDR3 spells CASIPGQVNTEAFF. The CDR3 region has the DNA TGTGCCAGCATCCCGGGACAAGTGAACACTGAAGCTTTCTTT. Complete variable domain (other parts from reference TRBV7-9 and TRBJ1-1): DTGVSQNPRHKITKRGQNVTFRCDPISEHNRLYWYRQTLGQGPEFLTYFQNEAQLEKSRLLSDRFSAERPKGSFSTLEIQRTEQGDSAMYLCASIPGQVNTEAFFGQGTRLTVV.

This chain joins TRBV11-3 and TRBJ2-4, with 8 bases that match TRBD1. The CDR3 runs 18 residues. Germline assignment: CDR1 SGHNT and CDR2 YENEEA. With V trimmed by 2 bases and J by 1 base, 10 bases remained unmatched. The CDR3: CASSLPTGQGPAKNIQYF. The CDR3 region has the DNA TGTGCCAGCAGCTTACCCACCGGACAGGGTCCGGCCAAAAACATTCAGTACTTC. Full variable domain (rest looked up from reference TRBV11-3 and TRBJ2-4): EAGVVQSPRYKIIEKKQPVAFWCNPISGHNTLYWYLQNLGQGPELLIRYENEEAVDDSQLPKDRFSAERLKGVDSTLKIQPAELGDSAVYLCASSLPTGQGPAKNIQYFGAGTRLSVL.

This clone was counted a few times. This chain connects TRBV5-1 to TRBJ1-1, with TRBD1 matching over 10 bases. The CDR3 covers 15 residues. Germline V gene sequence: CDR1 SGHRS, CDR2 YFSETQ. J gave up 4 bases and V 4 bases, and 7 bases lay outside the gene matches. The CDR3: CASSGRQGAGTEAFF. The DNA for the CDR3 is TGCGCCAGCAGCGGGCGACAGGGGGCGGGCACTGAAGCTTTCTTT. The full variable domain, in which reference TRBV5-1 and TRBJ1-1 provide the parts outside the CDR3, is KAGVTQTPRYLIKTRGQQVTLSCSPISGHRSVSWYQQTPGQGLQFLFEYFSETQRNKGNFPGRFSGRQFSNSRSEMNVSTLELGDSALYLCASSGRQGAGTEAFFGQGTRLTVV.

The V call is TRBV2, the J call TRBJ1-5, with D unclear. V was trimmed by 2 bases and J by 9 bases, leaving 11 bases between them. The V gene's germline CDR1 is SNHLY and CDR2 FYNNEI. The CDR3 loop spans 13 amino acids. CDR3 amino acids: CASSESAASPQHF. DNA for the CDR3: TGTGCCAGCAGTGAATCGGCGGCCTCGCCCCAGCATTTT. The whole variable domain, remainder taken from reference TRBV2 and TRBJ1-5, is EPEVTQTPSHQVTQMGQEVILRCVPISNHLYFYWYRQILGQKVEFLVSFYNNEISEKSEIFDDQFSVERPDGSNFTLKIRSTKLEDSAMYFCASSESAASPQHFGDGTRLSIL.

The chain employs TRBV19 and TRBJ1-3, with 8 positions matching TRBD1. Germline V gene data show CDR1 as LNHDA and CDR2 as SQIVND (reference sequence). The trim removed 10 bases at V and 4 bases at J, leaving 9 bases unmatched. There are 14 residues in the CDR3. The DNA for the CDR3 is TGTGCCACGCAAACAGGGGGTGGCGGAAACACCATATATTTT. Translation: CATQTGGGGNTIYF. Full variable domain (remainder filled in from reference TRBV19 and TRBJ1-3): DGGITQSPKYLFRKEGQNVTLSCEQNLNHDAMYWYRQDPGQGLRLIYYSQIVNDFQKGDIAEGYSVSREKKESFPLTVTSAQKNPTAFYLCATQTGGGGNTIYFGEGSWLTVV.

This chain uses TRBV27 with TRBJ2-1, with a tentative D call TRBD2 (6 bases). V was shortened by 0 bases and J by 9 bases, with 18 bases between the two germline ends. This CDR3 is 16 amino acids long. Germline CDR1 reads MNHEY; CDR2 reads SMNVEV (reference sequence). The CDR3 DNA is TGTGCCAGCAGTTTATCCCTAGACAGATCAGCGGGTGAGCAGTTCTTC. This codes for CASSLSLDRSAGEQFF.

This clone was seen a single time. The rearrangement joins TRBV19 to TRBJ2-2; D remains ambiguous. The V and J ends lost 3 bases and 0 bases respectively, with 8 bases between them. Germline loops: CDR1 LNHDA, CDR2 SQIVND (reference sequence). This CDR3 contains 15 residues. CDR3 coding DNA: TGTGCCAGTAGTATCCCAGGTTCGAACACCGGGGAGCTGTTTTTT. Translating it yields CASSIPGSNTGELFF.

The chain has TRBV28 and TRBJ1-2, with a possible D match to TRBD1 (5 bases). Germline values: CDR1 MDHEN, CDR2 SYDVKM. This CDR3 region has 18 residues. V was shortened by 3 bases and J by 0 bases, with 20 bases between the two germline ends. CDR3 protein: CASSFGGGGGNSNYGYTF. CDR3 nucleotides: TGTGCCAGCAGTTTCGGGGGGGGAGGTGGGAATTCTAACTATGGCTACACCTTC.

The chain couples TRBV5-6 to TRBJ1-2; D unclear. V lost 4 bases to trimming and J lost 3 bases, with 13 bases between them. The CDR3 runs 14 residues. The germline gives CDR1 SGHDT, CDR2 YYEEEE. CDR3 protein: CASSRRTVYYGYTF. CDR3 nucleotides: TGTGCCAGCAGCCGGAGGACGGTTTACTATGGCTACACCTTC.

This rearrangement joins TRBV12-5 to TRBJ2-3; D remains ambiguous. V gave up 0 bases and J gave up 3 bases, with 13 bases separating them. Germline-derived CDR1 and CDR2 are LGHNT and FRNRAP. The length of the CDR3 is 16 residues. The CDR3 region has the DNA TGTGCTAGTGGTTTGGTAGTTTCCGCGTTAACAGATACGCAGTATTTT. Encoded protein: CASGLVVSALTDTQYF.

By frequency in the sample, this clone is hyperexpanded (1% or more). The rearrangement joins TRBV15 to TRBJ2-5; D call uncertain. This CDR3 has 13 residues. Germline CDR1 reads LNHNV; CDR2 reads YYDKDF (reference sequence). The V gene lost 3 bases and the J gene lost 4 bases, with 9 bases spanning the gap. CDR3 residues: CATSRIAGETQYF. The CDR3 DNA is TGTGCCACCAGCAGGATAGCTGGAGAGACCCAGTACTTC.

V is TRBV4-1 and J is TRBJ2-7, with a tentative D call TRBD2 (6 bases). Trimming left V 3 bases short and J 12 bases short, with 15 bases between. Per germline, CDR1 MGHRA and CDR2 YSYEKL. This CDR3 region has 12 residues. In nucleotides, the CDR3 is TGCGCCAGCAGCCAGATGGGGGAGGATCCGTACTTC. Translated, it gives CASSQMGEDPYF.

In nucleotides, the CDR3 is TGTGCCAGCAGCTTGGTTCAGGGGAACACTGAAGCTTTCTTT. As protein: CASSLVQGNTEAFF. The chain couples TRBV5-4 to TRBJ1-1; maybe TRBD1 (5 bases). The CDR3 totals 14 residues. Germline V gives CDR1 SGHNT, CDR2 YYREEE (reference sequence). Trimming removed 0 bases at V and 1 base at J, with 7 bases between.

V is TRBV19 and J is TRBJ2-3; tentatively, D is TRBD2 (5 bases). CDR3 length: 12 residues. Trimming took off 5 bases at V and 4 bases at J, with 7 bases between the two ends. CDR1 is LNHDA and CDR2 is SQIVND in the germline V gene (reference sequence). The CDR3 reads CASSFGADTQYF. DNA for the CDR3: TGTGCCAGTAGTTTCGGGGCAGATACGCAGTATTTT.